The 21 T cell receptor beta chains below were found in one sample sequenced in a study of vaccination and CD4 T cells after COVID-19. The Oncomine TCR Beta short-read assay sequenced DNA from cultured CD4+ T cells. Cultured CD4+ T cells were the source of extracted genomic DNA. MiXCR, run by TCRdb on the PCR reads, gives a single entry per CDR3 protein. The sample records some 8,900 distinct CDR3 sequences, 35% being singletons. Their target antigens are unknown. The treatment was: approximately nine-day PBMC culture with coronavirus spike peptide pools or control peptides (ViraFEST assay). CD4+ T cells that came from the unexposed donor were collected before the COVID-19 pandemic (2011-2018). Sequenced material: CD4+ T cells from blood, cultured in vitro. The source of these receptors is a human donor in good health.

The chain carries TRBV6-5 and TRBJ2-5, with 7 bases matching TRBD2. V lost 0 bases and J lost 2; bases outside the gene matches: 6. Germline values: CDR1 MNHEY, CDR2 SVGAGI. The CDR3 is made up of 16 amino acids. This CDR3 reads CASSYSGLAVQETQYF. The DNA for the CDR3 is TGTGCCAGCAGTTACTCGGGTCTAGCGGTACAAGAGACCCAGTACTTC.

This clonotype was recorded a few times. The V and J genes are TRBV6-2 or TRBV6-3 and TRBJ1-2; no definite D call. V lost 8 bases and J lost 2, with 3 bases in between. The germline V gene encodes CDR1 MNHEY and CDR2 SVGEGT. The CDR3 covers 10 residues. This chain's CDR3 is CASRNYGYTF. The CDR3, as DNA: TGTGCCAGCCGAAACTATGGCTACACCTTC.

This chain connects TRBV6-1 to TRBJ1-5, with 8 positions matching TRBD1. Germline V CDR1 and CDR2: MNHNS, SASEGT. The CDR3 totals 16 residues. V trimming: 2 bases; J trimming: 7 bases; junction bases outside the gene matches: 10. The CDR3, as DNA: TGTGCCAGCAGTGAACTCCCCGGACAGGGAAGGCAGCCCCAGCATTTT. Encoded protein: CASSELPGQGRQPQHF.

The chain links TRBV7-3 to TRBJ2-5, with 11 bases aligning to TRBD2. The CDR3 has 15 amino acids. Germline CDR1 SGHTA, CDR2 FQGTGA. Germline trimming cut 2 bases from V and 7 bases from J; bases unmatched to any gene: 6. In nucleotides, the CDR3 is TGTGCCAGCAGCTTAGAGACTAGCGGGATTGGGACCCAGTACTTC. This translates into CASSLETSGIGTQYF.

This clonotype was found a few times. This chain uses TRBV10-3 with TRBJ1-5, with 10 bases that match TRBD1. The CDR3 extends over 14 amino acids. Germline V lookup: CDR1 ENHRY, CDR2 SYGVKD. V shed 3 bases, J shed 5 bases, and the junction held 1 base outside the gene matches. The CDR3 protein is CAISEDRGHQPQHF. As DNA, the CDR3 is TGTGCCATCAGTGAAGACAGGGGGCATCAGCCCCAGCATTTT.

In this sample, this clonotype turned up a few times. The chain recombines TRBV19 with TRBJ2-5; D is undetermined. This CDR3 is built from 14 residues. CDR1 and CDR2 (germline): LNHDA, SQIVND (reference sequence). V gave up 0 bases and J gave up 7 bases, with 12 bases separating them. DNA of the CDR3: TGTGCCAGTAGTATAGAGGGCCGTTTAGGGACCCAGTACTTC. As protein: CASSIEGRLGTQYF.

The chain is built from TRBV20-1 and TRBJ2-3, with D hard to call. There are 13 residues in the CDR3. Germline-derived CDR1 and CDR2 are DFQATT and SNEGSKA (reference sequence). V lost 0 bases and J 4 bases, leaving 8 bases between the germline ends. CDR3 nucleotides: TGCAGTGCTAGAGATCCCCTGGCAGATACGCAGTATTTT. It translates to CSARDPLADTQYF.

The gene calls are TRBV20-1 and TRBJ1-2, with a possible D match to TRBD1 (5 bases). Per the germline V gene, CDR1 is DFQATT and CDR2 is SNEGSKA (reference sequence). V was clipped by 0 bases and J by 4 bases, with 15 bases between them. There are 15 residues in the CDR3. The chain's CDR3 is CSARDAGGGIYGYTF. CDR3 coding DNA: TGCAGTGCTAGAGATGCCGGGGGAGGAATCTATGGCTACACCTTC.

This clonotype was seen a handful of times. The chain recombines TRBV20-1 with TRBJ2-5; D ambiguous. Trimming left V 6 bases short and J 3 bases short, with 14 bases between. This CDR3 comprises 13 residues. Germline assignment: CDR1 DFQATT and CDR2 SNEGSKA (reference sequence). CDR3 in DNA: TGCAGTGCCGTGGTGGCCCAGAAAGAGACCCAGTACTTC. The encoded protein is CSAVVAQKETQYF.

This chain connects TRBV4-3 to TRBJ2-7, with 9 bases matching TRBD1. Germline CDR1 reads LGHNA; CDR2 reads YSLEER. The length of the CDR3 is 14 residues. Trimming cost V 1 base and J 2 bases; bases outside gene matches: 0. CDR3 loop: CASSQGDRAYEQYF. Written as DNA, the CDR3 is TGCGCCAGCAGCCAAGGGGACAGGGCCTACGAGCAGTACTTC.

This chain connects TRBV6-2 or TRBV6-3 to TRBJ2-1, with TRBD2 matching over 10 bases. Germline CDR1 is MNHEY and CDR2 is SVGEGT. CDR3 length: 15 residues. J lost 1 base, V lost 7 bases, and 4 bases had no gene match. The CDR3 DNA sequence: TGTGCCAGCACCCTAGCGGGGGAATCCTACAATGAGCAGTTCTTC. It translates to CASTLAGESYNEQFF.

This clonotype is termed medium-sized (0.01 to 0.1%). The rearrangement links TRBV7-3 to TRBJ2-1; D gene unclear. Trimming left V 1 base short and J 6 bases short, with 10 bases between. Germline V gives CDR1 SGHTA, CDR2 FQGTGA. The CDR3 spans 14 residues. The CDR3 nucleotides read TGTGCCAGCAGCTTAATGGCCCAAAGCAATGAGCAGTTCTTC. Translated: CASSLMAQSNEQFF.

The chain employs TRBV27 and TRBJ2-7; the match to TRBD1 covers 8 bases. The trim removed 2 bases at V and 3 bases at J, leaving 6 bases unmatched. The CDR3 is 15 residues long. CDR1 is MNHEY and CDR2 is SMNVEV in the germline V gene (reference sequence). For the CDR3, the DNA is TGTGCCAGCAGTTTAAGGGGTGACAGGGGCTACGAGCAGTACTTC. Protein sequence: CASSLRGDRGYEQYF.

As for this clonotype: Its ends do not fully match the called genes, so a read error is possible. The chain couples TRBV9 to TRBJ2-1; a possible D gene is TRBD2 (5 bases). The CDR3 is 12 residues long. The germline V gene has CDR1 SGDLS and CDR2 YYNGEE. CDR3 region: CAMMGESDEQFF. The DNA of the CDR3 is TGCGCCATGATGGGAGAAAGTGATGAGCAGTTCTTC.

To note about this clonotype: A junction end diverges from the germline sequence, so it may reflect a read error. This sequence joins TRBV7-2 and TRBJ1-2; TRBD1 is a possible D gene (6 bases). The germline V gene has CDR1 SGHTA and CDR2 FQGNSA. This CDR3 comprises 13 residues. CDR3 bases: TGTGCCAGCAGCTTTAGGACAGATGACGGCTGCACCTTC. This gives the protein CASSFRTDDGCTF.

The gene calls are TRBV21-1 and TRBJ2-5; no check of the table's D call, TRBD2, against the DNA was made. TRBV21-1 is deemed a pseudogene. This CDR3 spans 17 amino acids. The CDR3 sequence: CASSPQRVAGVGETQYF. The CDR3 coding sequence is TGTGCCAGCAGCCCGCAACGGGTAGCGGGAGTGGGTGAGACCCAGTACTTC.

Only a few counts were recorded for this clonotype. The CDR3 DNA is TGCAGTGCTAGAGTTCCTGGGAGGGCCGGGAATGAGCAGTTCTTC. Protein product: CSARVPGRAGNEQFF. The gene calls are TRBV20-1 and TRBJ2-1; 7 bases fit TRBD2. Trimming removed 1 base from V and 7 bases from J; junction bases left unmatched: 10. Germline CDR1 and CDR2: DFQATT and SNEGSKA (reference sequence). The CDR3 is 15 residues long.

The chain recombines TRBV5-1 with TRBJ2-5; 7 nucleotides align to TRBD1. Unmatched junction bases numbered 12, after V lost 2 bases and J lost 2 bases. Per the germline V gene, CDR1 is SGHRS and CDR2 is YFSETQ. The CDR3 extends over 17 amino acids. The CDR3 reads CASSFPKVTGQQETQYF. The CDR3 DNA sequence: TGCGCCAGCAGCTTCCCTAAAGTGACAGGGCAGCAAGAGACCCAGTACTTC.

The genes are TRBV19 and TRBJ1-1, with D tentatively TRBD1 (5 bases). From germline, CDR1 is LNHDA and CDR2 SQIVND (reference sequence). Trimming stripped 5 bases from V and 1 base from J, with 17 bases between. The CDR3 is 16 residues long. The CDR3 loop reads CASSVRFRQPNTEAFF. The CDR3 DNA reads TGTGCCAGTAGTGTTCGCTTTCGACAGCCGAACACTGAAGCTTTCTTT.

DNA of the CDR3: TGTGCCAGCAGTGGTCAGGGGGCCTCAGAGACCCAGTACTTC. It encodes CASSGQGASETQYF. V usage is TRBV25-1 and J usage is TRBJ2-5; 8 bases line up with TRBD1. The CDR3 consists of 14 residues. CDR1 and CDR2 from the germline V gene are MGHDK and SYGVNS. J was trimmed by 4 bases and V by 4 bases; bases with no gene match: 5.

The CDR3 DNA follows: TGTGCCAGCAGCCGGACTAGCGTTTACACAGATACGCAGTATTTT. It translates to CASSRTSVYTDTQYF. V gene TRBV6-1 combines with J gene TRBJ2-3; 9 positions match TRBD2. This CDR3 has 15 residues. CDR1 and CDR2 (germline): MNHNS, SASEGT. V gave up 6 bases and J gave up 2 bases; unmatched junction bases: 6.